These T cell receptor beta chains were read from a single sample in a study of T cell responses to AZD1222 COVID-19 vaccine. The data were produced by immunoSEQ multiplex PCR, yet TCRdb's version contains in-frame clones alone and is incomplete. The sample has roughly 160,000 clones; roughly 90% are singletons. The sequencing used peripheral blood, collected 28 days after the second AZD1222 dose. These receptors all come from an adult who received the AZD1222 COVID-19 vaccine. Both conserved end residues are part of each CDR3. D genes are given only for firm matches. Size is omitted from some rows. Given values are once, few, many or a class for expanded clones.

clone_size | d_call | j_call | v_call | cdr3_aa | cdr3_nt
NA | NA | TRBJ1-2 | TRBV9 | CASSERAAGDYYGYTF | TGTGCCAGCAGCGAAAGAGCGGCAGGGGACTACTATGGCTACACCTTC
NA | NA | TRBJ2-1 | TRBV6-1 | CASSGRGRSSYNEQFF | TGTGCCAGCAGTGGAAGGGGCCGGAGCTCCTACAATGAGCAGTTCTTC
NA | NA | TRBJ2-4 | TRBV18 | CASSQSGRLAKNIQYF | TGTGCCAGCTCACAAAGTGGGAGACTAGCCAAAAACATTCAGTACTTC
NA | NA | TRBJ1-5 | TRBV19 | CARLILHYSNQPQHF | TGTGCCAGGCTAATCCTGCACTATAGCAATCAGCCCCAGCATTTT
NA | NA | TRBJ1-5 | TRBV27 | CASSGRSGNQPQHF | TGTGCCAGCAGTGGGCGGTCGGGTAATCAGCCCCAGCATTTT
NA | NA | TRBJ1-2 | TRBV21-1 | CASSLGSHYGYTF | TGTGCCAGCAGTTTGGGGAGTCACTATGGCTACACCTTC
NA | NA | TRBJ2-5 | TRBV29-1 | CSVRGGRKGQQETQYF | TGCAGCGTCCGAGGGGGGCGGAAGGGGCAGCAAGAGACCCAGTACTTC
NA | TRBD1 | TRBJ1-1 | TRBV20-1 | CSASHRGLNTEAFF | TGCAGTGCCAGTCACAGGGGTCTTAACACTGAAGCTTTCTTT
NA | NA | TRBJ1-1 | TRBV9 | CASSVGLEPEAFF | TGTGCCAGCAGCGTAGGTTTAGAACCTGAAGCTTTCTTT
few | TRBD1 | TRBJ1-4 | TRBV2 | CASIRDSPNEKLFF | TGTGCCAGCATCCGGGACAGCCCTAATGAAAAACTGTTTTTT
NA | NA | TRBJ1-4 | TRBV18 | CASSLLSQIQEKLFF | TGTGCCAGCTCACTATTAAGTCAGATCCAGGAAAAACTGTTTTTT
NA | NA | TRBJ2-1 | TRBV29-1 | CSVRHKVNEQFF | TGCAGCGTACGGCACAAGGTCAATGAGCAGTTCTTC
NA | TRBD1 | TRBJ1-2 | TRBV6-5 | CASRQGQGRGYTF | TGTGCCAGCAGACAAGGACAGGGCCGGGGCTACACCTTC
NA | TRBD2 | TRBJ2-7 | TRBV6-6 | CASSYGLAGPPEQYF | TGTGCCAGCAGTTATGGACTAGCGGGACCACCCGAGCAGTACTTC
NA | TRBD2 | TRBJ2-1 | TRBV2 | CASSGGLAGYNEQFF | TGTGCCAGCAGTGGAGGACTAGCTGGCTACAATGAGCAGTTCTTC
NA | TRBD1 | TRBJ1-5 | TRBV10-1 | CASRTGIRNQPQHF | TGCGCCAGCAGGACAGGGATTCGCAATCAGCCCCAGCATTTT
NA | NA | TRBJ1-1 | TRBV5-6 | CASSSTVVTEAFF | TGTGCCAGCAGCTCAACAGTGGTCACTGAAGCTTTCTTT
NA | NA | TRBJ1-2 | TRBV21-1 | CASSKGGNGYTF | TGTGCCAGCAGCAAAGGTGGGAATGGCTACACCTTC
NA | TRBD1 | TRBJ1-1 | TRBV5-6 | CASSLRRTGDTEAFF | TGTGCCAGCAGCTTGAGGAGAACAGGGGACACTGAAGCTTTCTTT
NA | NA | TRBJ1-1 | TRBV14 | CASSLNMYGGTEAFF | TGTGCCAGCAGCTTGAACATGTACGGGGGGACTGAAGCTTTCTTT
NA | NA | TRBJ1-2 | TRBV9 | CASSVDRAPGYTF | TGTGCCAGCAGCGTAGACAGGGCACCCGGCTACACCTTC
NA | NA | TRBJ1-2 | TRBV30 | CAWSEGNGYTF | TGTGCCTGGAGTGAAGGGAATGGCTACACCTTC
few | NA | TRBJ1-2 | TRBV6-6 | CASSYDTLNYGYTF | TGTGCCAGCAGTTACGATACCCTAAACTATGGCTACACCTTC